The entry that follows covers one T cell receptor beta chain sequence. This sample is drawn from a study of blood T cell repertoires in COVID-19. Study overall: Specimens from acute and convalescent COVID-19 originated in the United States, Italy and Spain. From T cells, B-cell-depleted T cells, or PBMCs came the material, which was cDNA or gDNA.

Original processing methods: Amplification from reference gene primers served as the basis for estimated nucleated cell counts. Assay used: immunoSEQ multiplex PCR; TCRdb lists only in-frame clones, some missing. V and J calls and clone size are given by that table; D and trimming were obtained from the DNA. Of 200,000 to 300,000 clones listed, about four fifths are singletons. This receptor was obtained from a woman of 80 years or more with acute or convalescent COVID-19. Sequencing was done on a sample of peripheral blood.

In DNA, the CDR3 is TGTGCCAGCAGACTCAGACAGACTAGCAATCAGCCCCAGCATTTT. It encodes CASRLRQTSNQPQHF. J is TRBJ1-5 and V is TRBV28, with TRBD1 as a possible D gene (5 bases). The CDR3 runs to 15 residues. V was clipped by 6 bases and J by 0 bases, with 12 bases between them. Per germline, CDR1 MDHEN and CDR2 SYDVKM.